This T cell receptor (beta chain) originates from a study of shared T cell receptors in the human thymus. Some clones are missing from TCRdb's copy, which holds only in-frame ones; the method was immunoSEQ multiplex PCR. Of about 380,000 clones in the sample, approximately 95% were seen once. V shed 4 bases and J 2 bases; nucleotides not matched to a gene: 4. There are 15 residues in the CDR3. V gene TRBV23-1 combines with J gene TRBJ1-4, with 7 bases fitting TRBD1. TRBV23-1 is an ORF; its function is uncertain. Sequenced material: thymocytes. This sequence was found in a human donor. In DNA form, the CDR3 reads TGCGCCAGCAGTCCACCGGGACAGACTAATGAAAAACTGTTTTTT. Residues: CASSPPGQTNEKLFF.